Presented here are 24 T cell receptor beta chains from one specimen sequenced in a study of tumor-infiltrating lymphocytes in primary liver carcinoma. TCR beta cDNA was prepared out of about 510 ng total RNA by means of a constant-region primer. Slightly modified ARM-PCR served as the procedure for the TCR beta libraries. These libraries came from three rounds of nested multiplex PCR. In the first two PCR rounds, TRBV1-TRBV30 forward primers were paired with a C-beta reverse primer, and each round lasted 10 cycles. TCRdb re-analysed the multiplex PCR reads in MiXCR, keeping a single row per CDR3 protein. In the table there are about 200,000 distinct CDR3 sequences, roughly 61% of which are singletons. Unsorted whole blood served as the source of blood RNA, and germline DNA was extracted as well. The specimen was peripheral blood. These receptors were taken from a woman in her fifties or sixties with primary liver carcinoma and hepatitis B virus infection.

This chain uses TRBV4-1 with TRBJ2-1; the D gene could be TRBD1 or TRBD2 (5 bases each). This CDR3 has 15 amino acids. Between the trimmed V and J ends, which lost 7 bases and 7 bases, there was a span of 20 bases. Germline assignment: CDR1 MGHRA and CDR2 YSYEKL. In DNA form, the CDR3 reads TGCGCCAGCAACCACGACGGGGCCCTAGGGAATGAGCAGTTCTTC. This gives the protein CASNHDGALGNEQFF.

This clonotype was observed many times. The V call is TRBV5-6, the J call TRBJ2-7, with TRBD2 matching 13 bases. With 3 bases clipped from V and 3 bases from J, the junction kept 6 bases outside the gene matches. CDR1 and CDR2 (germline): SGHDT, YYEEEE. CDR3 length: 16 residues. The CDR3 reads CASSSTTSGRDYEQYF. The DNA of the CDR3 is TGTGCCAGCAGCTCAACCACTAGCGGGAGGGACTACGAGCAGTACTTC. Full variable domain (rest looked up from reference TRBV5-6 and TRBJ2-7): DAGVTQSPTHLIKTRGQQVTLRCSPKSGHDTVSWYQQALGQGPQFIFQYYEEEERQRGNFPDRFSGHQFPNYSSELNVNALLLGDSALYLCASSSTTSGRDYEQYFGPGTRLTVT.

As for this clonotype: A much larger clonotype is one base distant, so this may be a read error. CDR3 DNA: TGTGCCAGCAGCCATCTACTAGCGGGAAGGGGCAATGAGCAGTTCTTC. It translates to CASSHLLAGRGNEQFF. The genes are TRBV6-5 and TRBJ2-1; TRBD2 agrees at 10 bases. There are 16 residues in the CDR3. Germline V CDR1 and CDR2: MNHEY, SVGAGI. V dropped 6 bases and J dropped 6; count of bases not matched to a gene: 11.

With respect to this clonotype: Without the conserved terminal phenylalanine or tryptophan, this CDR3 likely stems from a read error. The V and J genes are TRBV4-1 and TRBJ1-2; D is ambiguous. The CDR3 is 15 residues long. Germline loops: CDR1 MGHRA, CDR2 YSYEKL. CDR3 amino acids: CASSQGQFSGYSYTL. CDR3 nucleotides: TGCGCCAGCAGCCAAGGACAATTCTCGGGCTATAGCTACACCCTC.

The V and J genes are TRBV11-1 and TRBJ1-1; TRBD1 matches 9 bases. Germline assignment: CDR1 SGHAT and CDR2 FQDESV (reference sequence). V dropped 6 bases and J dropped 6; count of bases not matched to a gene: 11. The CDR3 is 15 residues long. CDR3 region: CASSLFDRGISEAFF. The CDR3 bases are TGTGCCAGCAGTCTTTTTGACAGGGGGATCTCTGAAGCTTTCTTT.

Regarding this clonotype: Here the CDR3 omits its conserved ending phenylalanine or tryptophan, so a read error is the likely source. The chain carries TRBV28 and TRBJ1-2, with D hard to call. Trimming removed 4 bases from V and 1 base from J, with 10 bases in between. The CDR3 consists of 14 residues. Germline V lookup: CDR1 MDHEN, CDR2 SYDVKM. The CDR3 reads CASSSPGSNYGYTL. The CDR3 DNA reads TGTGCCAGCAGTTCCCCGGGGAGTAACTATGGCTACACCTTA.

This clonotype was found many times. The rearrangement links TRBV6-1 to TRBJ1-1; D may be TRBD1 (6 bases). CDR1 is MNHNS, CDR2 SASEGT, per germline. This CDR3 has 14 amino acids. V lost 8 bases to trimming and J lost 0 bases, with 13 bases between them. The CDR3 spells CASRDINMNTEAFF. The DNA of the CDR3 is TGTGCCAGCCGGGACATCAACATGAACACTGAAGCTTTCTTT.

A remark on this clonotype: No conserved phenylalanine or tryptophan is present at the end of the CDR3, so a read error is the likely explanation. The rearrangement joins TRBV6-6 to TRBJ1-5; TRBD1 agrees at 7 bases. This CDR3 is 15 amino acids long. Looked up from germline, CDR1 is MNHNY and CDR2 is SVGAGI (reference sequence). Losses at the gene ends were 6 bases for V and 3 bases for J; bases not matched to a gene: 8. The DNA for the CDR3 is TGTGCCAGCAGATTCGACAGGGTCTCCAATCAGCCCCAGCATATT. The encoded protein is CASRFDRVSNQPQHI.

About this clonotype: A much larger clonotype is one base distant, so this may be a read error. The J gene is TRBJ2-6, the V gene TRBV12-3 or TRBV12-4, with D possibly called TRBD1 or TRBD2 (6 bases each). The CDR3 extends over 15 amino acids. The CDR3 reads CASSLQGGGANVLIF. The CDR3 bases are TGTGCCAGCAGTCTACAGGGAGGTGGGGCCAACGTCCTGATTTTC.

For the CDR3, the DNA is TGTGCCAGCGGTGATGGACACACCTATGGCTACACCTTC. It translates to CASGDGHTYGYTF. The V gene is TRBV5-5, the J gene TRBJ1-2; perhaps TRBD1 as D (5 bases). The CDR3 has 13 residues. The V gene's germline CDR1 is SGHKS and CDR2 YYEKEE (reference sequence). Trimming shortened V by 7 bases and J by 4 bases, and 14 bases separated the two germline ends.

With regard to this clonotype: Relative to the germline gene, one junction end is altered; a read error may explain this. The chain couples TRBV11-2 to TRBJ2-3; D is uncertain. Looked up from germline, CDR1 is SGHAT and CDR2 is FQNNGV. This CDR3 is 14 amino acids long. For the CDR3, the DNA is TGCGCCAGCAGCTTAGATACGAGAGCAAATACGCAGTATTTT. This translates into CASSLDTRANTQYF.

As to this clonotype: One junction end does not reproduce the germline sequence, and a read error may be involved. CDR3 region: CASSLGQYIEQFF. Here the CDR3 DNA reads TGTGCCAGCAGCCTAGGACAGTACATTGAGCAGTTCTTC. V usage is TRBV11-2 and J usage is TRBJ2-1, with D possibly matching TRBD1 (6 bases). Germline V gives CDR1 SGHAT, CDR2 FQNNGV. The CDR3 spans 13 residues.

Only one count was recorded for this clonotype. Germline is not matched at one junction end, which may reflect a read error. The chain has TRBV11-2 and TRBJ2-1; D may be TRBD2 (5 bases). The germline CDR1 and CDR2 sequences are SGHAT and FQNNGV. The CDR3 runs to 16 residues. CDR3 sequence (DNA): TGTGCCAGCAGCCTAGCAGAGCGCCTCTCCTACAAAGAGCAGTTCTTC. Protein sequence: CASSLAERLSYKEQFF.

This clonotype was detected only once. This clone may be a read error of a much larger clone one base away. V usage is TRBV5-4 and J usage is TRBJ2-5; D possibly corresponds to TRBD1 (5 bases). The CDR3 spans 15 residues. V was shortened by 0 bases and J by 3 bases, with 12 bases between the two germline ends. Germline V lookup: CDR1 SGHNT, CDR2 YYREEE (reference sequence). CDR3 amino acids: CASSLEQGVEETQYF. Here the CDR3 DNA reads TGTGCCAGCAGCTTGGAGCAGGGTGTCGAAGAGACCCAGTACTTC. Filled out from reference TRBV5-4 and TRBJ2-5, the complete variable domain reads ETGVTQSPTHLIKTRGQQVTLRCSSQSGHNTVSWYQQALGQGPQFIFQYYREEENGRGNFPPRFSGLQFPNYSSELNVNALELDDSALYLCASSLEQGVEETQYFGPGTRLLVL.

The J gene is TRBJ2-1, the V gene TRBV29-1, with a tentative D call TRBD2 (6 bases). The ends were cut back, 2 bases at V and 0 bases at J, with 14 bases in the middle. The CDR3 extends over 16 amino acids. Germline V CDR1 and CDR2: SQVTM, ANQGSEA. The DNA for the CDR3 is TGCAGCGTTGAACGGAGGGAGCTGTTCTCCTACAATGAGCAGTTCTTC. Protein sequence: CSVERRELFSYNEQFF.

As to this clonotype: The junction and the germline gene differ at one end; a read error may be behind it. V gene TRBV6-6 combines with J gene TRBJ1-2, with a weak D call TRBD1 (6 bases). Germline assignment: CDR1 MNHNY and CDR2 SVGAGI (reference sequence). The CDR3 extends over 15 amino acids. The CDR3 is CASSNSNRAGYGYTF. The CDR3 DNA sequence: TGCGCCAGCAGTAACTCAAACAGGGCAGGCTATGGCTACACCTTC.

The CDR3 DNA sequence: TGCGCCAGCAGCCACCCCATGACCACACTAATAGGCAATGAGCAGTTCTTC. It yields the protein CASSHPMTTLIGNEQFF. V gene TRBV4-1 combines with J gene TRBJ2-1; D unresolved. Germline-derived CDR1 and CDR2 are MGHRA and YSYEKL. V was shortened by 3 bases and J by 6 bases, with 21 bases between the two germline ends. CDR3 length: 17 amino acids.

For this clonotype: A much larger clone is a single base away; this may be a read error. The chain employs TRBV29-1 and TRBJ2-7; no clear D gene. Germline CDR1 is SQVTM and CDR2 is ANQGSEA. The V end lost 3 bases, the J end lost 6 bases, and 12 bases lay between the germline ends. The length of the CDR3 is 12 residues. The CDR3 spells CSVELMGGEQYF. The CDR3 nucleotides are TGCAGCGTTGAGCTCATGGGTGGCGAGCAGTACTTC.

On this clonotype itself: The germline gene is not matched at one end of the junction; a read error may be the cause. The rearrangement uses TRBV11-3 and TRBJ1-2; tentatively, D is TRBD1 (5 bases). The CDR3 totals 13 residues. Per germline, CDR1 SGHNT and CDR2 YENEEA. The CDR3 loop is CASSPDTNYDYAF. CDR3 bases: TGTGCCAGCAGCCCGGACACTAACTATGACTACGCCTTC.

Comments on this clonotype: A single base separates this from a much larger clone, so it may be a read error. The genes are TRBV6-5 and TRBJ2-7; no reliable D call. The germline CDR1 and CDR2 sequences are MNHEY and SVGAGI. The CDR3 sequence is 11 residues long. The V end was cut by 10 bases, the J end by 2 bases, with 9 bases between. CDR3 sequence (DNA): TGTGCCATCGGGCGGACCTACGAGCAGTACTTC. This encodes CAIGRTYEQYF.

This clonotype was recorded many times. The chain carries TRBV4-2 and TRBJ2-1, with a possible D match to TRBD2 (5 bases). With 6 bases removed from V and 0 bases from J, the gap between germline ends came to 6 bases. This CDR3 spans 13 amino acids. Germline loops: CDR1 LGHNA, CDR2 YNFKEQ. CDR3: CASSTSSYNEQFF. In nucleotides, the CDR3 is TGTGCCAGCAGTACTAGCTCCTACAATGAGCAGTTCTTC.

The chain links TRBV9 to TRBJ2-3; 10 nucleotides line up with TRBD2. The germline V gene has CDR1 SGDLS and CDR2 YYNGEE. J lost 4 bases, V lost 4 bases, and 9 bases had no gene match. The CDR3 sequence is 16 residues long. CDR3 DNA: TGTGCCAGCAGCCCTCGTAAAGCGGGAGGGGCAGATACGCAGTATTTT. As protein: CASSPRKAGGADTQYF.

V gene TRBV28 combines with J gene TRBJ2-7; unclear D gene. V lost 7 bases and J 6 bases, leaving 25 bases between the germline ends. The CDR3 runs to 16 residues. CDR1 and CDR2 from the germline V gene are MDHEN and SYDVKM. The CDR3 sequence is CASNFKSTNPTVEQYF. The CDR3 nucleotides read TGTGCCAGCAATTTCAAGTCGACGAATCCCACTGTCGAGCAGTACTTC.

With regard to this clonotype: At one end, the junction sequence differs from germline, possibly due to a read error. The chain couples TRBV28 to TRBJ2-7; TRBD2 might be the D (6 bases). Germline V gene lookup returns CDR1 MDHEN and CDR2 SYDVKM. CDR3 length: 15 amino acids. The CDR3 is CASSSPGEESYEQCF. In DNA form, the CDR3 reads TGTGCCAGCAGTTCCCCCGGGGAGGAGTCCTACGAGCAGTGCTTC.